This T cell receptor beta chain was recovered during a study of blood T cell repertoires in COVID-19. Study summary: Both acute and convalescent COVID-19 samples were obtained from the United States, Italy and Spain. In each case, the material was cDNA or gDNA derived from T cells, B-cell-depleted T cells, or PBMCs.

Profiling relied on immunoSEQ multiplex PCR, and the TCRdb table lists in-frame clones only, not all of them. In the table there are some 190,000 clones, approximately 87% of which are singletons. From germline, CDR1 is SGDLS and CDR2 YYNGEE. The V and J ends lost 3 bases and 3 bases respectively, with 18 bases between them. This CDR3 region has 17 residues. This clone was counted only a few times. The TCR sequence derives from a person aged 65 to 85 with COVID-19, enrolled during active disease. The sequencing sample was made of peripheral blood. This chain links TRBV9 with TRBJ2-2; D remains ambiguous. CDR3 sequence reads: CASSAPAKVADTGELFF. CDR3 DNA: TGTGCCAGCAGCGCCCCCGCGAAGGTAGCTGACACCGGGGAGCTGTTTTTT.